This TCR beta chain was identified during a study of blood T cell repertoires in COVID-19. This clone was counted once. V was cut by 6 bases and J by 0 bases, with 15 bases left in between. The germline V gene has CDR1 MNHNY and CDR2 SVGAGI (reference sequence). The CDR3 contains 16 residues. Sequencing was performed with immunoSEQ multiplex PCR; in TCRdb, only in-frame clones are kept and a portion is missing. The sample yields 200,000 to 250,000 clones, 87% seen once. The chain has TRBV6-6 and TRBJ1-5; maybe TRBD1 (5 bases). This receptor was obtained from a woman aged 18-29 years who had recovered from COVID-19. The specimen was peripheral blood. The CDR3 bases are TGTGCCAGCAGGCCAAGCGGGGCAGATAGCAATCAGCCCCAGCATTTT. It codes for CASRPSGADSNQPQHF.